The 8 T cell receptor beta chains reported below all come from one sample, sequenced in a study of cytomegalovirus exposure and HLA in healthy donors. Sequencing used immunoSEQ multiplex PCR; TCRdb keeps in-frame clones, though not all of them. The data contain under 75,000 clones, 95% to 97% of them seen just once; the ten biggest clones take up roughly 1.5%. Material for sequencing was PBMCs. These receptors originate from a woman aged 18-30 years in good health and CMV-seropositive.

This chain connects TRBV27 to TRBJ2-4; no clear D. V lost 5 bases and J lost 1, with 9 bases in between. This CDR3 has 14 residues. Germline CDR1 reads MNHEY; CDR2 reads SMNVEV (reference sequence). The CDR3 region is CASSESFAKNIQYF. CDR3 nucleotide sequence: TGTGCCAGCAGTGAGTCGTTCGCCAAAAACATTCAGTACTTC.

V usage is TRBV21-1 and J usage is TRBJ2-7; no DNA check was done on the table's D call, TRBD2. TRBV21-1 is noted as a pseudogene. CDR3 size: 16 residues. The CDR3 is CASSKDTSGRAHEQYF. The CDR3 DNA follows: TGTGCCAGCAGCAAAGACACTAGCGGGAGGGCCCACGAGCAGTACTTC.

The V call is TRBV28, the J call TRBJ2-3; 8 bases align to TRBD1. V lost 5 bases and J lost 5; bases outside the gene matches: 3. Germline assignment: CDR1 MDHEN and CDR2 SYDVKM. This CDR3 comprises 13 residues. Written as DNA, the CDR3 is TGTGCCAGCAGTATGACAGGGGTAGATACGCAGTATTTT. As protein: CASSMTGVDTQYF.

The V gene is TRBV9, the J gene TRBJ2-3; 10 bases fit TRBD2. Trimming cost V 3 bases and J 2 bases; bases outside gene matches: 6. Germline lookup yields CDR1 SGDLS and CDR2 YYNGEE. The CDR3 is 16 amino acids. The CDR3 region is CASSAVGTSATDTQYF. The CDR3 coding sequence is TGTGCCAGCAGCGCAGTGGGGACTAGCGCCACAGATACGCAGTATTTT.

This chain links TRBV9 with TRBJ1-3, with D possibly TRBD1 on 6 matching bases. V was pared by 3 bases and J by 8 bases, with 15 bases between. Looked up from germline, CDR1 is SGDLS and CDR2 is YYNGEE. The CDR3 covers 14 residues. DNA for the CDR3: TGTGCCAGCAGCGCGCATCGAGGGGGAGACACCATATATTTT. Its protein product is CASSAHRGGDTIYF.

V is TRBV23-1 and J is TRBJ2-7; maybe TRBD1 (5 bases). TRBV23-1 is filed as an ORF, its function uncertain. The CDR3 runs to 13 residues. V was clipped by 0 bases and J by 4 bases, with 7 bases between them. CDR3 nucleotide sequence: TGCGCCAGCAGTCAATCGACAGTATACGAGCAGTACTTC. Its protein product is CASSQSTVYEQYF.

The gene calls are TRBV4-1 and TRBJ2-2; the D gene is possibly TRBD2 (5 bases). CDR1 and CDR2 from the germline V gene are MGHRA and YSYEKL. V was shortened by 3 bases and J by 7 bases, with 15 bases between the two germline ends. The CDR3 runs to 15 residues. DNA for the CDR3: TGCGCCAGCAGCCAGACGGGGATTCTGATCGGGGAGCTGTTTTTT. It translates to CASSQTGILIGELFF.

The chain has TRBV12-5 and TRBJ1-1; possible D gene TRBD1, 5 bases. The CDR3 has 17 residues. Looked up from germline, CDR1 is LGHNT and CDR2 is FRNRAP. The germline V and J ends were trimmed by 2 bases and 0 bases, with 16 bases remaining between them. The CDR3 DNA sequence: TGTGCTAGTGGTTTGATTAGTGGGGCAGAATTGAACACTGAAGCTTTCTTT. Amino acid sequence: CASGLISGAELNTEAFF. Together with reference TRBV12-5 and TRBJ1-1, the CDR3 gives the full variable domain: DARVTQTPRHKVTEMGQEVTMRCQPILGHNTVFWYRQTMMQGLELLAYFRNRAPLDDSGMPKDRFSAEMPDATLATLKIQPSEPRDSAVYFCASGLISGAELNTEAFFGQGTRLTVV.